The 2 T cell receptor beta chains below all came from one sample that was sequenced in a study of cytomegalovirus exposure and HLA in healthy donors (dated by TCRdb to 2015 to 2018). Library preparation used the immunoSEQ multiplex PCR assay. A mixture of 60 forward primers for TCR Vbeta segments and 13 reverse primers for TCR Jbeta segments was used in the multiplex PCR. TCRdb stores this immuneACCESS table with in-frame sequences only. Part of the clones is absent; in the studies checked, under half of the shortfall reflects unresolved V genes, and no reason is known for the rest. For this sample the table gives over 75,000 clones, of which around four fifths were detected only once. Together, the top ten hold roughly 3.5% of the sample. The specimen was PBMCs. Receptors originate from a man under 40 in good health and CMV-seropositive.

This chain links TRBV7-2 with TRBJ2-7; perhaps TRBD1 as D (5 bases). Trimming took 0 bases from V and 4 from J, leaving 13 bases between them. Looked up from germline, CDR1 is SGHTA and CDR2 is FQGNSA. The CDR3 totals 15 residues. CDR3 sequence: CASSLAQGGTYEQYF. As DNA, the CDR3 is TGTGCCAGCAGCTTAGCCCAGGGCGGAACGTACGAGCAGTACTTC.

The chain has TRBV6-1 and TRBJ1-2, with D possibly TRBD1 on 6 matching bases. From germline, CDR1 is MNHNS and CDR2 SASEGT. Trimming took off 7 bases at V and 7 bases at J, with 10 bases between the two ends. CDR3 size: 11 residues. In DNA form, the CDR3 reads TGTGCCAGCAACAGGGAGGGTGGCTACACCTTC. It yields the protein CASNREGGYTF.